Below, 20 T cell receptor beta chains from the same sample are listed, as sequenced in a study of T cell repertoires in cytomegalovirus infection. TCRdb re-analysed the reads in MiXCR, keeping a single row per CDR3 protein. The sample has around 900,000 distinct CDR3 sequences, around 32% seen once. These receptors have no identified antigens. The sample consisted of cultured CD8+ T cells from PBMCs, taken from culture after CMV antigen stimulation. The receptors stem from a human donor in good health (CMV status not recorded). Some clones in this sample may be carry-over from other donors' samples.

The chain couples TRBV7-9 to TRBJ1-4; D remains unclear. The CDR3 extends over 15 amino acids. V was clipped by 4 bases and J by 0 bases, with 9 bases between them. Germline CDR1 reads SEHNR; CDR2 reads FQNEAQ (reference sequence). The chain's CDR3 is CASSSPGATNEKLFF. CDR3 coding DNA: TGTGCCAGCAGCTCTCCCGGGGCAACTAATGAAAAACTGTTTTTT.

This clonotype was recorded a few times. The chain is built from TRBV27 and TRBJ2-2; the D is unclear. V shed 3 bases and J shed 1 base, with 12 bases lying between them. CDR1 MNHEY and CDR2 SMNVEV come from the germline V gene (reference sequence). The CDR3 spans 16 residues. CDR3: CASSFSTALNTGELFF. CDR3 sequence (DNA): TGTGCCAGCAGTTTTTCGACGGCCCTGAACACCGGGGAGCTGTTTTTT.

The chain couples TRBV6-6 to TRBJ2-1; TRBD1 might be the D (6 bases). Trimming pared 0 bases from V and 7 bases from J, leaving 13 bases between. The germline CDR1 and CDR2 sequences are MNHNY and SVGAGI (reference sequence). This CDR3 comprises 15 residues. The CDR3 here is CASSYSRQRGNEQFF. The CDR3 DNA is TGTGCCAGCAGTTACTCGAGACAGAGGGGGAATGAGCAGTTCTTC.

There are a few counts of this clonotype. V is TRBV12-5 and J is TRBJ1-1, with unresolved D. CDR1 is LGHNT and CDR2 is FRNRAP in the germline V gene. The V and J ends lost 3 bases and 1 base respectively, with 12 bases between them. This CDR3 has 15 residues. This chain's CDR3 is CASGLAVAGNTEAFF. The CDR3 coding sequence is TGTGCTAGTGGTTTAGCAGTGGCCGGGAACACTGAAGCTTTCTTT.

CDR3 residues: CASSGTGGSGYTF. CDR3 in DNA: TGTGCCAGCAGTGGTACAGGGGGCAGTGGCTACACCTTC. The chain links TRBV27 to TRBJ1-2, with 9 bases that match TRBD1. The germline V gene encodes CDR1 MNHEY and CDR2 SMNVEV (reference sequence). This CDR3 has 13 residues. The V gene end was trimmed by 5 bases and the J gene end by 7 bases; junction bases not matched to a gene: 5.

The chain combines TRBV19 with TRBJ2-7; TRBD1 matches 7 bases. J lost 0 bases, V lost 7 bases, and 6 bases had no gene match. This CDR3 is built from 14 residues. Germline assignment: CDR1 LNHDA and CDR2 SQIVND (reference sequence). For the CDR3, the DNA is TGTGCCAGTAAGGTGGGACAGAGCTCCTACGAGCAGTACTTC. Its translation: CASKVGQSSYEQYF.

The rearrangement links TRBV25-1 to TRBJ1-1; unclear D gene. Germline-derived CDR1 and CDR2 are MGHDK and SYGVNS. V gave up 3 bases and J gave up 5 bases, with 7 bases separating them. The CDR3 loop spans 12 amino acids. The CDR3 loop reads CASSDVGTEAFF. DNA of the CDR3: TGTGCCAGCAGTGACGTTGGGACTGAAGCTTTCTTT.

This clonotype was counted many times. This chain uses TRBV7-6 with TRBJ1-4, with D perhaps matching TRBD1 (5 bases). Looked up from germline, CDR1 is SGHVS and CDR2 is FNYEAQ. The V gene lost 5 bases and the J gene lost 5 bases, with 18 bases spanning the gap. This CDR3 is built from 16 residues. The CDR3 nucleotides read TGTGCCAGCAGCGTCGGACGGGGCCGGTGGAATGAAAAACTGTTTTTT. It encodes CASSVGRGRWNEKLFF.

Regarding this clonotype: A junction end diverges from the germline sequence, so it may reflect a read error. The rearrangement joins TRBV7-7 to TRBJ2-5; 9 nucleotides agree with TRBD1. Per the germline V gene, CDR1 is SSHAT and CDR2 is FNYEAQ (reference sequence). This CDR3 comprises 15 residues. CDR3 loop: CASSLGTGLTETQYF. CDR3 nucleotide sequence: TGTGCTAGCAGCTTAGGGACAGGGTTAACAGAGACCCAGTACTTC.

This clonotype was observed many times. V usage is TRBV19 and J usage is TRBJ2-7; D is tentatively TRBD1 or TRBD2 (5 bases each). Germline V gene sequence: CDR1 LNHDA, CDR2 SQIVND (reference sequence). V lost 4 bases and J 0 bases, leaving 7 bases between the germline ends. The CDR3 runs 13 residues. CDR3 amino acids: CASSTGTSYEQYF. In DNA form, the CDR3 reads TGTGCCAGTAGTACGGGGACCTCCTACGAGCAGTACTTC. The full variable domain, in which reference TRBV19 and TRBJ2-7 provide the parts outside the CDR3, is DGGITQSPKYLFRKEGQNVTLSCEQNLNHDAMYWYRQDPGQGLRLIYYSQIVNDFQKGDIAEGYSVSREKKESFPLTVTSAQKNPTAFYLCASSTGTSYEQYFGPGTRLTVT.

The gene calls are TRBV9 and TRBJ2-3, with no clear D. CDR1 and CDR2 from the germline V gene are SGDLS and YYNGEE. This CDR3 spans 11 amino acids. V was shortened by 0 bases and J by 8 bases, with 4 bases between the two germline ends. Written as DNA, the CDR3 is TGTGCCAGCAGCGTAGGGGCTACGCAGTATTTT. As protein: CASSVGATQYF.

For this clonotype: This may come from a read error, since a much larger clone is one base off. The chain joins TRBV7-6 to TRBJ2-5, with D perhaps matching TRBD2 (8 bases). The CDR3 totals 18 residues. Germline CDR1 and CDR2: SGHVS and FNYEAQ. CDR3 bases: TGTACCAGCACCCCCGGGACAGCGGGGGAGGTGAGAGAAGAGACCCAGTACTTC. Translation: CTSTPGTAGEVREETQYF.

This chain uses TRBV19 with TRBJ2-3; TRBD2 aligns across 15 bases. The CDR3 covers 19 residues. Losses at the gene ends were 3 bases for V and 5 bases for J; bases not matched to a gene: 12. The germline CDR1 and CDR2 sequences are LNHDA and SQIVND (reference sequence). The DNA of the CDR3 is TGTGCCAGTAGTATCGCGGCGGGGACTAGCGGGGGGTCGAAAGATACGCAGTATTTT. Protein: CASSIAAGTSGGSKDTQYF.

This clonotype was found a few times. V usage is TRBV28 and J usage is TRBJ2-5, with TRBD1 matching over 9 bases. V shed 5 bases and J 4 bases; nucleotides not matched to a gene: 11. Per the germline V gene, CDR1 is MDHEN and CDR2 is SYDVKM. The CDR3 has 16 amino acids. The CDR3 DNA reads TGTGCCAGCAGTAACCTGGACAGGGGAGCTTCAGAGACCCAGTACTTC. Protein: CASSNLDRGASETQYF.

The chain couples TRBV7-6 to TRBJ1-1; 8 bases match TRBD1. Germline-derived CDR1 and CDR2 are SGHVS and FNYEAQ. The CDR3 is 11 residues long. V was pared by 11 bases and J by 5 bases, with 4 bases of the junction left unmatched. The CDR3 region has the DNA TGTGCCGAAGACAGGGGTACTGAAGCTTTCTTT. Amino acid sequence: CAEDRGTEAFF.

Remarks on this clonotype: One end of the junction does not line up with germline, which may come from a read error. V usage is TRBV14 and J usage is TRBJ2-1, with 16 bases identical to TRBD2. Germline CDR1 is SGHDN and CDR2 is FVKESK. This CDR3 is built from 17 residues. CDR3 bases: TGTGCCAACAGCCAGGGACTAGCGGGGGGGGTTTTCAATGAGCAGTTCTTC. Translated: CANSQGLAGGVFNEQFF.

The chain recombines TRBV6-1 with TRBJ2-3, with D uncertain. Trimming removed 0 bases from V and 0 bases from J, with 10 bases in between. In germline, CDR1 is MNHNS, CDR2 SASEGT. This CDR3 has 16 residues. The CDR3 DNA reads TGTGCCAGCAGTGAAGCCCTGGGCAGGAGCACAGATACGCAGTATTTT. This codes for CASSEALGRSTDTQYF.

This clonotype was seen at least ten times. The CDR3 DNA is TGTGCCAGCAGTTTAGAGGGGACAGGGAATTTTTACAATGAGCAGTTCTTC. It encodes CASSLEGTGNFYNEQFF. The V call is TRBV12-3 or TRBV12-4, the J call TRBJ2-1; 9 nucleotides align to TRBD1. V was clipped by 1 base and J by 4 bases; unmatched bases: 8. The CDR3 spans 17 residues.

V and J are TRBV19 and TRBJ1-1; D is ambiguous. CDR3 length: 12 residues. V lost 7 bases to trimming and J lost 5 bases, with 11 bases between them. In germline, CDR1 is LNHDA, CDR2 SQIVND (reference sequence). In DNA form, the CDR3 reads TGTGCCAGTAATTCGGGGTTGACTGAAGCTTTCTTT. Translation: CASNSGLTEAFF. The whole variable domain, filled in from reference TRBV19 and TRBJ1-1, reads DGGITQSPKYLFRKEGQNVTLSCEQNLNHDAMYWYRQDPGQGLRLIYYSQIVNDFQKGDIAEGYSVSREKKESFPLTVTSAQKNPTAFYLCASNSGLTEAFFGQGTRLTVV.

Ten or more counts support this clonotype. V is TRBV7-2 and J is TRBJ1-1; D is uncertain. Germline loops: CDR1 SGHTA, CDR2 FQGNSA. With 7 bases removed from V and 0 bases from J, the gap between germline ends came to 15 bases. The CDR3 is made up of 15 amino acids. The CDR3 DNA follows: TGTGCCAGCACCAAATCGGACGTAATGAACACTGAAGCTTTCTTT. Translation gives CASTKSDVMNTEAFF. The complete variable domain, with remaining parts taken from reference TRBV7-2 and TRBJ1-1, reads GAGVSQSPSNKVTEKGKDVELRCDPISGHTALYWYRQSLGQGLEFLIYFQGNSAPDKSGLPSDRFSAERTGGSVSTLTIQRTQQEDSAVYLCASTKSDVMNTEAFFGQGTRLTVV.